Listed below are T cell receptor beta chains from one sample, sequenced in a study of shared clonotypes between healthy human individuals. TCRdb keeps only in-frame clones here, not all; method: immunoSEQ multiplex PCR. The data show fewer than 600,000 clones, over 60% seen once. Specimen: PBMCs. The receptors shown here come from a woman aged 40 to 50 in good health. Some clones in this sample may be carry-over from other donors' samples. The CDR3 runs from the conserved cysteine through the conserved F or W. The D gene is left open where the match is weak. Only some rows state a clone size, as once, few, many or a class for expanded clones.

clone_size: NA
j_call: TRBJ2-7
v_call: TRBV28
d_call: TRBD2
cdr3_nt: TGTGCCAGCAGAACCGGGAGGGTCTACGAGCAGTACTTC
cdr3_aa: CASRTGRVYEQYF

clone_size: NA
j_call: TRBJ2-1
v_call: TRBV9
d_call: TRBD2
cdr3_nt: TGTGCCAGCAGCGAAGCGGGAGACTCCTACAATGAGCAGTTCTTC
cdr3_aa: CASSEAGDSYNEQFF

clone_size: NA
j_call: TRBJ1-5
v_call: TRBV2
d_call: NA
cdr3_nt: TGTGCCAGCAGTGTCGCAAGGGGAGCAGGTCAGCCCCAGCATTTT
cdr3_aa: CASSVARGAGQPQHF

clone_size: NA
j_call: TRBJ1-1
v_call: TRBV6-6
d_call: TRBD1
cdr3_nt: TGTGCCAGCAGGGCGACAGGGGGCGCGACTGAAGCTTTCTTT
cdr3_aa: CASRATGGATEAFF

clone_size: NA
j_call: TRBJ2-7
v_call: TRBV7-2
d_call: TRBD2
cdr3_nt: TGTGCCAGCAGCTTAAATGCGGGAGTTCCTAGTGGCTTC
cdr3_aa: CASSLNAGVPSGF

clone_size: few
j_call: TRBJ2-3
v_call: TRBV6-4
d_call: NA
cdr3_nt: TGTGCCGTCGCCGCGTCCAGCACAGATACGCAGTATTTT
cdr3_aa: CAVAASSTDTQYF

clone_size: NA
j_call: TRBJ1-1
v_call: TRBV18
d_call: NA
cdr3_nt: TGTGCCAGCTCACTCGAGGTTCACGGTGAAGCTTTCTTT
cdr3_aa: CASSLEVHGEAFF

clone_size: NA
j_call: TRBJ2-7
v_call: TRBV6-1
d_call: TRBD1
cdr3_nt: TGTGCCAGCAGTGGGGGTCCAGGGGGCTTTGAGCAGTACTTC
cdr3_aa: CASSGGPGGFEQYF

clone_size: NA
j_call: TRBJ2-5
v_call: TRBV7-8
d_call: NA
cdr3_nt: TGTGCCAGCAGCGGTCAGCATTACCAAGAGACCCAGTACTTC
cdr3_aa: CASSGQHYQETQYF

clone_size: NA
j_call: TRBJ1-2
v_call: TRBV6-1
d_call: NA
cdr3_nt: TGTGCCAGCAGTGAAGAGGTGGGTGGCTACACCTTC
cdr3_aa: CASSEEVGGYTF

clone_size: NA
j_call: TRBJ2-3
v_call: TRBV10-3
d_call: TRBD1
cdr3_nt: TGTGCCATCAGCCCGACAGGGCGAGGTGATACGCAGTATTTT
cdr3_aa: CAISPTGRGDTQYF

clone_size: NA
j_call: TRBJ2-7
v_call: TRBV25-1
d_call: TRBD1
cdr3_nt: TGTGCCAGCAGTCGACAGGGTGCCTACGAGCAGTACTTC
cdr3_aa: CASSRQGAYEQYF

clone_size: once
j_call: TRBJ1-1
v_call: TRBV19
d_call: NA
cdr3_nt: TGTGCCAGTAGTATTTGGAATTCCGGCCAGAACACTGAAGCTTTCTTT
cdr3_aa: CASSIWNSGQNTEAFF

clone_size: NA
j_call: TRBJ2-3
v_call: TRBV21-1
d_call: NA
cdr3_nt: TGTGCCAGCAGCAAAGGCCCAAGGGGGAAGCGGCCTAGCACAGATACGCAGTATTTT
cdr3_aa: CASSKGPRGKRPSTDTQYF

clone_size: NA
j_call: TRBJ1-2
v_call: TRBV11-2
d_call: NA
cdr3_nt: TGTGCCAGCAGCTTAGGGGGCGCCAACTATGGCTACACCTTC
cdr3_aa: CASSLGGANYGYTF

clone_size: NA
j_call: TRBJ2-3
v_call: TRBV5-1
d_call: NA
cdr3_nt: TGCGCCAGCAGCTTGAAACAGCCGGGGGATACGCAGTATTTT
cdr3_aa: CASSLKQPGDTQYF

clone_size: NA
j_call: TRBJ2-5
v_call: TRBV5-6
d_call: TRBD2
cdr3_nt: TGTGCCAGCAGCTTGACGACTAGCGAGGCCCAGTACTTC
cdr3_aa: CASSLTTSEAQYF

clone_size: NA
j_call: TRBJ2-3
v_call: TRBV4-2
d_call: NA
cdr3_nt: TGTGCCAGCAGCCAAGGTCTAGCGGAGGGGGCAGATACGCAGTATTTT
cdr3_aa: CASSQGLAEGADTQYF

clone_size: NA
j_call: TRBJ2-7
v_call: TRBV11-2
d_call: TRBD2
cdr3_nt: TGTGCCAGCAGCTTCCTTGGGGGAGGGAGCTCCTACGAGCAGTACTTC
cdr3_aa: CASSFLGGGSSYEQYF

clone_size: once
j_call: TRBJ2-4
v_call: TRBV6-5
d_call: NA
cdr3_nt: TGTGCCAGCGGGTTCGGGACGGAAGCAAACATTCAGTACTTC
cdr3_aa: CASGFGTEANIQYF

clone_size: NA
j_call: TRBJ2-3
v_call: TRBV6-1
d_call: NA
cdr3_nt: TGTGCCACCCTGAGCGGCGGCACAGATACGCAGTATTTT
cdr3_aa: CATLSGGTDTQYF

clone_size: once
j_call: TRBJ2-5
v_call: TRBV7-6
d_call: NA
cdr3_nt: TGTGCCAGCAGCTTAGCGTCACAACAAGAGACCCAGTACTTC
cdr3_aa: CASSLASQQETQYF

clone_size: few
j_call: TRBJ2-2
v_call: TRBV7-3
d_call: NA
cdr3_nt: TGTGCCAGCAGCTTAGGACCCCGACCCGGGGAGCTGTTTTTT
cdr3_aa: CASSLGPRPGELFF

clone_size: NA
j_call: TRBJ1-5
v_call: TRBV6-1
d_call: NA
cdr3_nt: TGTGCCAGCAGTGAAGCGGGGGGGCTGAGTCAGCCCCAGCATTTT
cdr3_aa: CASSEAGGLSQPQHF

clone_size: NA
j_call: TRBJ1-4
v_call: TRBV30
d_call: NA
cdr3_nt: TGTGCCTGGAACCCCACAGGAGTGGGGGAAAAACTGTTTTTT
cdr3_aa: CAWNPTGVGEKLFF

clone_size: NA
j_call: TRBJ2-2
v_call: TRBV7-6
d_call: TRBD2
cdr3_nt: TGTGCCAGCAGCTTATCGGGCGGGAGGTTAGGCACCGGGGAGCTGTTTTTT
cdr3_aa: CASSLSGGRLGTGELFF

clone_size: NA
j_call: TRBJ2-1
v_call: TRBV28
d_call: NA
cdr3_nt: TGTGCCAGCAGTTTAGCCGCAGGTGAGCAGTTCTTC
cdr3_aa: CASSLAAGEQFF

clone_size: NA
j_call: TRBJ1-3
v_call: TRBV30
d_call: NA
cdr3_nt: TGTGCCTGGAGGGGACGGGCCTCAAACACCATATATTTT
cdr3_aa: CAWRGRASNTIYF

clone_size: NA
j_call: TRBJ2-5
v_call: TRBV7-9
d_call: TRBD1
cdr3_nt: TGTGCCAGCAGACAGGGGGAACAAGAGACCCAGTACTTC
cdr3_aa: CASRQGEQETQYF

clone_size: few
j_call: TRBJ1-2
v_call: TRBV6-1
d_call: NA
cdr3_nt: TGTGCCAGCAGTGAAATAATAGGCTACACCTTC
cdr3_aa: CASSEIIGYTF

clone_size: NA
j_call: TRBJ1-2
v_call: TRBV2
d_call: TRBD1
cdr3_nt: TGTGCCAGCAGTGCGAGGACAGGGTTCTATGGCTACACCTTC
cdr3_aa: CASSARTGFYGYTF

clone_size: NA
j_call: TRBJ2-7
v_call: TRBV4-3
d_call: NA
cdr3_nt: TGCGCCAGCAGCCAAGATCGGGGGCCTTACGAGCAGTACTTC
cdr3_aa: CASSQDRGPYEQYF

clone_size: NA
j_call: TRBJ2-7
v_call: TRBV18
d_call: NA
cdr3_nt: TGTGCCAGCTCACCGGGTACAGGACCCTACGAGCAGTACTTC
cdr3_aa: CASSPGTGPYEQYF

clone_size: NA
j_call: TRBJ1-3
v_call: TRBV18
d_call: NA
cdr3_nt: TGTGCCAGCTCACTCTCAGGGACCTCTGGAAACACCATATATTTT
cdr3_aa: CASSLSGTSGNTIYF

clone_size: few
j_call: TRBJ1-5
v_call: TRBV19
d_call: NA
cdr3_nt: TGTGCCACCGCGGGGACGTATATCCAGCCCCAGCATTTT
cdr3_aa: CATAGTYIQPQHF

clone_size: NA
j_call: TRBJ2-7
v_call: TRBV7-2
d_call: TRBD1
cdr3_nt: TGTGCAAGCAGCACCAACAGGGGGCTCGAGCAGTACTTC
cdr3_aa: CASSTNRGLEQYF

clone_size: few
j_call: TRBJ2-7
v_call: TRBV7-8
d_call: TRBD2
cdr3_nt: TGTGCCAGCAGCTTAGCTGCGGGAGGCTACGAGCAGTACTTC
cdr3_aa: CASSLAAGGYEQYF

clone_size: NA
j_call: TRBJ2-1
v_call: TRBV5-6
d_call: TRBD2
cdr3_nt: TGTGCCAGCAGCCCCCGCTGGGGGACTAGCGGCTACAATGAGCAGTTCTTC
cdr3_aa: CASSPRWGTSGYNEQFF

clone_size: once
j_call: TRBJ2-7
v_call: TRBV7-9
d_call: NA
cdr3_nt: TGTGCCAGCACCCCCGGGCCCCCCCCGGGTTTTGAGCAGTACTTC
cdr3_aa: CASTPGPPPGFEQYF

clone_size: NA
j_call: TRBJ2-3
v_call: TRBV11-2
d_call: NA
cdr3_nt: TGTGCCAGCAGCTTAGTACATAGCGGCACAGATACGCAGTATTTT
cdr3_aa: CASSLVHSGTDTQYF

clone_size: once
j_call: TRBJ2-7
v_call: TRBV9
d_call: NA
cdr3_nt: TGTGCCAGCAGCCCAGGAGGCGGACGGGACGAGCAGTACTTC
cdr3_aa: CASSPGGGRDEQYF

clone_size: NA
j_call: TRBJ2-7
v_call: TRBV30
d_call: TRBD2
cdr3_nt: TGTGCCTGGAGTGTACTTATCGGGGAGGGCCACGAGCAGTACTTC
cdr3_aa: CAWSVLIGEGHEQYF

clone_size: NA
j_call: TRBJ2-7
v_call: TRBV18
d_call: NA
cdr3_nt: TGTGCCAGCTCGCCATACGAGCAGTACTTC
cdr3_aa: CASSPYEQYF

clone_size: NA
j_call: TRBJ2-1
v_call: TRBV5-4
d_call: NA
cdr3_nt: TGTGCCAGCAGCTTGTTCGGGTCTTACAATGAGCAGTTCTTC
cdr3_aa: CASSLFGSYNEQFF

clone_size: NA
j_call: TRBJ2-5
v_call: TRBV7-9
d_call: TRBD2
cdr3_nt: TGTGCCAGCAGCCATGTTCGACTAGCGGGACCGACCGACCAAGAGACCCAGTACTTC
cdr3_aa: CASSHVRLAGPTDQETQYF

clone_size: NA
j_call: TRBJ2-1
v_call: TRBV6-5
d_call: TRBD1
cdr3_nt: TGTGCCAGCACCGGGGACAGGGGTATTTACAATGAGCAGTTCTTC
cdr3_aa: CASTGDRGIYNEQFF

clone_size: NA
j_call: TRBJ2-7
v_call: TRBV6-1
d_call: TRBD2
cdr3_nt: TGTGCCAGCAGATCCTTAGCGGGGGCTTCCTACGAGCAGTACTTC
cdr3_aa: CASRSLAGASYEQYF

clone_size: NA
j_call: TRBJ2-7
v_call: TRBV7-2
d_call: TRBD1
cdr3_nt: TGTGCCAGCAGCTCCCGGGACAGGAGCTCCTACGAGCAGTACTTC
cdr3_aa: CASSSRDRSSYEQYF

clone_size: NA
j_call: TRBJ2-7
v_call: TRBV5-1
d_call: TRBD2
cdr3_nt: TGCGCCAGCAGCGTGACTAGCGGTGCCTACGAGCAGTACTTC
cdr3_aa: CASSVTSGAYEQYF

clone_size: NA
j_call: TRBJ2-2
v_call: TRBV10-2
d_call: NA
cdr3_nt: TGCGCCAGCAGTGAGCTTGCCGGGGAGCTGTTTTTT
cdr3_aa: CASSELAGELFF

clone_size: NA
j_call: TRBJ1-3
v_call: TRBV6-1
d_call: TRBD1
cdr3_nt: TGTGCCAGCAGTCAGGACAGGGCTGGAAACACCATATATTTT
cdr3_aa: CASSQDRAGNTIYF

clone_size: NA
j_call: TRBJ2-7
v_call: TRBV6-5
d_call: NA
cdr3_nt: TGTGCCAGCAGTTACTCGACGGACTTGCACTTC
cdr3_aa: CASSYSTDLHF

clone_size: NA
j_call: TRBJ2-3
v_call: TRBV5-6
d_call: TRBD2
cdr3_nt: TGTGCCAGCAGCTTGGCCTGGGGAGGGAGCACAGATACGCAGTATTTT
cdr3_aa: CASSLAWGGSTDTQYF

clone_size: few
j_call: TRBJ2-5
v_call: TRBV28
d_call: TRBD2
cdr3_nt: TGTGCCAGCAGTTCCTCCTCGGGCGGGGGAGAGACCCAGTACTTC
cdr3_aa: CASSSSSGGGETQYF

clone_size: NA
j_call: TRBJ1-4
v_call: TRBV2
d_call: NA
cdr3_nt: TGTGCCAGCAGTGAAGACCCAGGGACGAGAGATGAAAAACTGTTTTTT
cdr3_aa: CASSEDPGTRDEKLFF

clone_size: NA
j_call: TRBJ2-2
v_call: TRBV5-1
d_call: TRBD2
cdr3_nt: TGCGCCAGCAGCGCACCGGGACTAGCGGGATCGGGGGAGCTGTTTTTT
cdr3_aa: CASSAPGLAGSGELFF

clone_size: NA
j_call: TRBJ2-5
v_call: TRBV5-1
d_call: NA
cdr3_nt: TGCGCCAGCAAGTTGTTCCCGGGTGAGGAGACCCAGTACTTC
cdr3_aa: CASKLFPGEETQYF